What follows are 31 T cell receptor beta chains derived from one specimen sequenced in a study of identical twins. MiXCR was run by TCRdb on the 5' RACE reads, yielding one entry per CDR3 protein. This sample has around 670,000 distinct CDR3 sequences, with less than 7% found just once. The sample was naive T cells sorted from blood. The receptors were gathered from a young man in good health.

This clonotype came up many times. For the CDR3, the DNA is TGTGCCATCAGTGAGGCGAGGGGTAACTATGGCTACACCTTC. Translation gives CAISEARGNYGYTF. The chain recombines TRBV10-3 with TRBJ1-2; D possibly corresponds to TRBD1 (5 bases). Germline lookup yields CDR1 ENHRY and CDR2 SYGVKD. The CDR3 is 14 residues long. V lost 2 bases to trimming and J lost 1 base, with 8 bases between them.

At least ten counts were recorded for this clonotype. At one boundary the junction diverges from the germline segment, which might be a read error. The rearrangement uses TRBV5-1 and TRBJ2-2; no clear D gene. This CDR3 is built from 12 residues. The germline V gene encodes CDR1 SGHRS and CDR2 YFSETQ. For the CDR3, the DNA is TGTGCCAGCAGCTTAGACACCGGGGAGCTGTTTTTT. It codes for CASSLDTGELFF.

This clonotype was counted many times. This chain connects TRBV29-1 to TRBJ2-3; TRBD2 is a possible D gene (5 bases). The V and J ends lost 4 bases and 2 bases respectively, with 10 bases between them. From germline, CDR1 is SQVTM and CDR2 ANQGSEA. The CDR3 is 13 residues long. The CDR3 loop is CSVAGISTDTQYF. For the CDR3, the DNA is TGCAGCGTTGCCGGGATATCCACAGATACGCAGTATTTT.

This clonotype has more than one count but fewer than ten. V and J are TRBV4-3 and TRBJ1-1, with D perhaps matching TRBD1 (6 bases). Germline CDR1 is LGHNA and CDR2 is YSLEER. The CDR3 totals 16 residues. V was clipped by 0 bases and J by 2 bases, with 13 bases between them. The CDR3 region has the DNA TGCGCCAGCAGCCAAGATTCGGTCAGGGGCAACACTGAAGCTTTCTTT. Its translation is CASSQDSVRGNTEAFF.

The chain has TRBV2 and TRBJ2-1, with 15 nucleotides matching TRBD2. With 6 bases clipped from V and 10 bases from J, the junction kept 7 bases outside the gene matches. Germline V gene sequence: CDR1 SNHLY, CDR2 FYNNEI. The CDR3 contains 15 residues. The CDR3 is CASRRTSGRAWEQFF. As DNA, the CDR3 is TGTGCCAGCAGAAGGACTAGCGGGAGGGCCTGGGAGCAGTTCTTC.

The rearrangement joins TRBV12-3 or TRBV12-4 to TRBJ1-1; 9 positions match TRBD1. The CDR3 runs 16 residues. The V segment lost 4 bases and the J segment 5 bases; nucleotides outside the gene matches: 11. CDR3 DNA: TGTGCCAGCAGTTCCAATAAGGACAGGGGAGGGACTGAAGCTTTCTTT. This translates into CASSSNKDRGGTEAFF.

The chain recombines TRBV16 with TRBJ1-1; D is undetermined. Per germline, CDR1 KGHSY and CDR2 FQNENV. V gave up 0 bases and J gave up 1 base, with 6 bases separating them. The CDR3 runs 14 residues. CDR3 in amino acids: CASSQSRGNTEAFF. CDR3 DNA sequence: TGTGCCAGCAGCCAATCGCGGGGGAACACTGAAGCTTTCTTT.

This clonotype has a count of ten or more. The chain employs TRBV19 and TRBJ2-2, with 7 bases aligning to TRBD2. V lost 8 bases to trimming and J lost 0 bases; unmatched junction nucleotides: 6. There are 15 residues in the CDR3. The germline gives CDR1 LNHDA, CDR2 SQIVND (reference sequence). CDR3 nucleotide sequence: TGTGCCAGTGGCGAAGCGGGACCGAACACCGGGGAGCTGTTTTTT. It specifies CASGEAGPNTGELFF.

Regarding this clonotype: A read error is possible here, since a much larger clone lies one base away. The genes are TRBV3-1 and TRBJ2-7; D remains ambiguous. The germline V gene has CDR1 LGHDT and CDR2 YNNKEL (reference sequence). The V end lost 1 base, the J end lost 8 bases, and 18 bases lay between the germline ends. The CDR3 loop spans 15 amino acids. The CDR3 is CASSQVWASDGKQYF. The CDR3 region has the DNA TGTGCCAGCAGCCAAGTCTGGGCGAGCGATGGCAAGCAGTACTTC.

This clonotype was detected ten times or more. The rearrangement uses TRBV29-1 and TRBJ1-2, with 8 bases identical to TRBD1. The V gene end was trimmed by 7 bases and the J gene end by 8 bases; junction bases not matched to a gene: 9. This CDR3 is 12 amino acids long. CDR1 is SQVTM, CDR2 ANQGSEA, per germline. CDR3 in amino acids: CSARTGRDGYTF. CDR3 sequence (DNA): TGCAGCGCCCGGACAGGGAGAGACGGCTACACCTTC.

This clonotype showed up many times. This chain's CDR3 is CASSLTVSNQPQHF. The CDR3 DNA reads TGTGCCAGCAGCTTGACAGTTAGCAATCAGCCCCAGCATTTT. The chain employs TRBV7-2 and TRBJ1-5; a possible D gene is TRBD1 (5 bases). V was clipped by 3 bases and J by 0 bases, with 6 bases between them. The germline gives CDR1 SGHTA, CDR2 FQGNSA. This CDR3 region has 14 residues.

This CDR3 reads CATSRDDSSYGYTF. CDR3 sequence (DNA): TGTGCCACCAGCAGGGACGACAGTTCCTATGGCTACACCTTC. The gene calls are TRBV15 and TRBJ1-2; D may be TRBD1 (5 bases). CDR3 size: 14 residues. V was shortened by 3 bases and J by 4 bases, with 12 bases between the two germline ends. Germline CDR1 and CDR2: LNHNV and YYDKDF (reference sequence). Variable domain in full (rest from reference TRBV15 and TRBJ1-2): DAMVIQNPRYQVTQFGKPVTLSCSQTLNHNVMYWYQQKSSQAPKLLFHYYDKDFNNEADTPDNFQSRRPNTSFCFLDIRSPGLGDTAMYLCATSRDDSSYGYTFGSGTRLTVV.

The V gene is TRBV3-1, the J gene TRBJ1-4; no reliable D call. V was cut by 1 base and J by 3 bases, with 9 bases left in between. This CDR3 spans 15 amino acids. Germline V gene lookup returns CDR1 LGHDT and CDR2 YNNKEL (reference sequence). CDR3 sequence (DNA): TGTGCCAGCAGCCAAGTATCCAGGCCTAATGAAAAACTGTTTTTT. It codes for CASSQVSRPNEKLFF.

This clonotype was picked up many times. The CDR3 coding sequence is TGCAGTGCTATACCAGGGCCGTATAATTCACCCCTCCACTTT. Encoded protein: CSAIPGPYNSPLHF. The rearrangement links TRBV20-1 to TRBJ1-6, with D tentatively TRBD1 (5 bases). Looked up from germline, CDR1 is DFQATT and CDR2 is SNEGSKA (reference sequence). V lost 4 bases to trimming and J lost 4 bases, with 11 bases between them. This CDR3 is built from 14 residues.

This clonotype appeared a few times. This chain's CDR3 is CATSDTDRGQETQYF. The DNA for the CDR3 is TGTGCCACCAGTGACACGGACAGGGGGCAAGAGACCCAGTACTTC. This sequence joins TRBV24-1 and TRBJ2-5, with TRBD1 matching over 10 bases. The CDR3 totals 15 residues. After removal of 4 bases from V and 2 bases from J, the junction contained 3 bases not matched to a gene. CDR1 KGHDR and CDR2 SFDVKD come from the germline V gene.

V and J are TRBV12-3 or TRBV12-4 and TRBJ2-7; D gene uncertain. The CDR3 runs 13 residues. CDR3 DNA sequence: TGTGCCTGCAGTTCGTCGGACTCCTACGAGCAGTACGTC. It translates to CACSSSDSYEQYV.

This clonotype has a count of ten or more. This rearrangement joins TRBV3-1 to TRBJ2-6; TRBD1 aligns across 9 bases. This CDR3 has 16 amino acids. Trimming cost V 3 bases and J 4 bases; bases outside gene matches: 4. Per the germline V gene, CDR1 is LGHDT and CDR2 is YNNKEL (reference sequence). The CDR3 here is CASSQGQGAGANVLTF. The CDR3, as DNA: TGTGCCAGCAGCCAGGGACAGGGTGCCGGGGCCAACGTCCTGACTTTC.

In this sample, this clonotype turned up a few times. Here the CDR3 reads CASSLRLTAEAFF. The CDR3 bases are TGTGCCAGCAGCTTACGTCTTACTGCTGAAGCTTTCTTT. This chain uses TRBV7-9 with TRBJ1-1; no clear D gene. V lost 2 bases and J 6 bases, leaving 10 bases between the germline ends. This CDR3 region has 13 residues. Germline V lookup: CDR1 SEHNR, CDR2 FQNEAQ (reference sequence).

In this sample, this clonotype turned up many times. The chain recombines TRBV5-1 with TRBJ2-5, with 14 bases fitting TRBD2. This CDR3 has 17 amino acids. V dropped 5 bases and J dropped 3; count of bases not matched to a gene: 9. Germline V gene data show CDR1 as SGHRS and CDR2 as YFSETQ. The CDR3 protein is CASSPGTSGRVKETQYF. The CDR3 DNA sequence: TGCGCCAGCAGTCCCGGGACTAGCGGGAGAGTTAAAGAGACCCAGTACTTC.

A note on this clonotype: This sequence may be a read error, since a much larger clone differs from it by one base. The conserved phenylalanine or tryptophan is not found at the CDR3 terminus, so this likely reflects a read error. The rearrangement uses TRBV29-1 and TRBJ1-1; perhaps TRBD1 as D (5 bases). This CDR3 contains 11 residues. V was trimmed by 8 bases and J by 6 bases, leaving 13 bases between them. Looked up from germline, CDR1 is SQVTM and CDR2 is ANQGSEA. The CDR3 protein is CSLGGASEAFS. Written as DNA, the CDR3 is TGCAGCTTAGGAGGGGCTTCTGAAGCTTTCTCT.

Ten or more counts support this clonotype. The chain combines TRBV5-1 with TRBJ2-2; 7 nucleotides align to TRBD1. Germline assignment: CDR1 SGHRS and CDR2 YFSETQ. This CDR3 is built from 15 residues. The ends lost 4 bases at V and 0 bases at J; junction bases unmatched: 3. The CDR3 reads CASSKDRANTGELFF. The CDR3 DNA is TGCGCCAGCAGCAAAGACAGGGCGAACACCGGGGAGCTGTTTTTT.

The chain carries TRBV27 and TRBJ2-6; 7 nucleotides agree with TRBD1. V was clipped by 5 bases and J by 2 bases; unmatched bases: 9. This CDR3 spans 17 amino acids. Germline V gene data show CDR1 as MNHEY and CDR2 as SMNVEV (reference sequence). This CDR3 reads CASSTRGQRTGANVLTF. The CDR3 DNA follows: TGTGCCAGCAGTACCCGGGGACAGCGTACTGGGGCCAACGTCCTGACTTTC.

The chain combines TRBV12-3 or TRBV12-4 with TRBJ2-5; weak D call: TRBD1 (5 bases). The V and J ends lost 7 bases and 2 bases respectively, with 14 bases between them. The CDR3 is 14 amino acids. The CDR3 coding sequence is TGTGCCAGCAAAAACAAGACAGTTCAAGAGACCCAGTACTTC. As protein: CASKNKTVQETQYF.

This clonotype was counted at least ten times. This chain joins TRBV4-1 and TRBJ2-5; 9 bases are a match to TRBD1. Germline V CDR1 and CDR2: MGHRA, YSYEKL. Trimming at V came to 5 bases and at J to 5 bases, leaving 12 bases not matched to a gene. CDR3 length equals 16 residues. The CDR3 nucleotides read TGCGCCAGCAGCTTGAATCCGGGACAGGGCGGGGAGACCCAGTACTTC. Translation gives CASSLNPGQGGETQYF.

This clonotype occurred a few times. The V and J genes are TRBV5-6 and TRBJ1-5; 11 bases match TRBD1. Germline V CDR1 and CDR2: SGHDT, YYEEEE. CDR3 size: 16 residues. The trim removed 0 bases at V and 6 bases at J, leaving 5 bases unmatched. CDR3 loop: CASSLASGQGVQPQHF. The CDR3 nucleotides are TGTGCCAGCAGCTTGGCCTCGGGACAGGGGGTTCAGCCCCAGCATTTT.

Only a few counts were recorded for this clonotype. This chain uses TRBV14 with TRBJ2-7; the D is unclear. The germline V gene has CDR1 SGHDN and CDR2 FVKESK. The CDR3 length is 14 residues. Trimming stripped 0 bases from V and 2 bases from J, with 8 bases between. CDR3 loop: CASSQECPTYEQYV. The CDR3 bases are TGTGCCAGCAGCCAAGAATGCCCTACCTACGAGCAGTACGTC.

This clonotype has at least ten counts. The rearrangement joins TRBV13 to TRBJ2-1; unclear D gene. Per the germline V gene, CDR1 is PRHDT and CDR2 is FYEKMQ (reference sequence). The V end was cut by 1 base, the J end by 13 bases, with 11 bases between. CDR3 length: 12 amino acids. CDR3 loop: CASSLERPSQFF. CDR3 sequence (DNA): TGTGCCAGCAGCTTAGAGCGCCCAAGCCAGTTCTTC.

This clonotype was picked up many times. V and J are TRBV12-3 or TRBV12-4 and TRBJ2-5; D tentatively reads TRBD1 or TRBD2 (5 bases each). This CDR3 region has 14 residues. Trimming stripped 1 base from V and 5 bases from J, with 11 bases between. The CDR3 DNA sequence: TGTGCCAGCAGTTTAGGGGGGTCAAGGGAGACCCAGTACTTC. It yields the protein CASSLGGSRETQYF.

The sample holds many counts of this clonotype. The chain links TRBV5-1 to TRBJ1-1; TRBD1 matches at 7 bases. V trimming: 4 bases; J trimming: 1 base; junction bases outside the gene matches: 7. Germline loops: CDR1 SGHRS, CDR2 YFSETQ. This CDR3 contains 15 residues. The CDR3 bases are TGCGCCAGCAGCGAGGGGGCGAGATGGAACACTGAAGCTTTCTTT. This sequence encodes CASSEGARWNTEAFF.

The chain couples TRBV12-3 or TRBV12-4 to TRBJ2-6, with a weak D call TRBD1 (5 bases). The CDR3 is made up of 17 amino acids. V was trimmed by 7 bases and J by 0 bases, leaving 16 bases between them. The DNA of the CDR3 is TGTGCCAGCACAAAGGGGTTTGCCCTCTCTGGGGCCAACGTCCTGACTTTC. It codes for CASTKGFALSGANVLTF.

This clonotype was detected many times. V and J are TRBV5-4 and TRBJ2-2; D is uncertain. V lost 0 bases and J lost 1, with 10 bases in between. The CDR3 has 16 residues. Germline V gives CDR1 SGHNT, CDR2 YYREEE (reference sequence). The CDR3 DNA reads TGTGCCAGCAGCTTGGCAGGAGCCTTGAACACCGGGGAGCTGTTTTTT. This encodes CASSLAGALNTGELFF.